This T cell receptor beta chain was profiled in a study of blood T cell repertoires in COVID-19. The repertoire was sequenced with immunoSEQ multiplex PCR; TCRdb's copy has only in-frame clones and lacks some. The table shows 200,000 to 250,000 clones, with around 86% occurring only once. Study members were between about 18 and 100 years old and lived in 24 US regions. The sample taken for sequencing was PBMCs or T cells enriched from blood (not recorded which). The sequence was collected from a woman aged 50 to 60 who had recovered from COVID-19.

CDR3 bases: TGTGCCAGCTCACCAGAGGGTCTTGGACGCAATCAGCCCCAGCATTTT. Its translation: CASSPEGLGRNQPQHF. The chain couples TRBV18 to TRBJ1-5; D ambiguous. CDR1 and CDR2 from the germline V gene are KGHSH and LQKENI. The V end was cut by 2 bases, the J end by 2 bases, with 13 bases between. This CDR3 has 16 amino acids. Filled out from reference TRBV18 and TRBJ1-5, the complete variable domain reads NAGVMQNPRHLVRRRGQEARLRCSPMKGHSHVYWYRQLPEEGLKFMVYLQKENIIDESGMPKERFSAEFPKEGPSILRIQQVVRGDSAAYFCASSPEGLGRNQPQHFGDGTRLSIL.